This T cell receptor beta chain derives from a study of human T cells and chemical hapten exposure. CDR1 is MNHEY, CDR2 SVGEGT, per germline. The CDR3 spans 15 residues. V trimming: 7 bases; J trimming: 4 bases; junction bases outside the gene matches: 12. TCRdb re-analysed the RACE reads in MiXCR, keeping a single row per CDR3 protein. The sample yields some 81,000 distinct CDR3 sequences, more than 9% seen once. Time point noted: patch test 2, 6 weeks after DPC sensitization. Treatment described: therapeutic diphenylcyclopropenone sensitization with weekly scalp DPC. The table lists this clonotype with many counts.

Specimen: whole blood, collected in connection with sensitization to the hapten diphenylcyclopropenone (DPC). This clonotype originated in a man between 18 and 29 years old with alopecia areata. Some clones in this sample may be carry-over from other donors' samples. The chain employs TRBV6-2 or TRBV6-3 and TRBJ1-2, with 7 nucleotides matching TRBD1. CDR3 bases: TGTGCCAGCACCGTGCCGGGACAGTCTCTCTATGGCTACACCTTC. Translating gives CASTVPGQSLYGYTF.